These T cell receptor beta chains were read from a single sample in a study of neurological immune-mediated disorders. TCRdb re-analysed the 5' RACE reads in MiXCR, keeping a single row per CDR3 protein. The sample lists about 44,000 distinct CDR3 sequences, roughly a fifth occurring once. The sample consisted of PBMCs. All receptors derive from a man aged 55 to 70 with HTLV-1-associated myelopathy (HAM/TSP). CDR3s include the opening cysteine and the closing phenylalanine or tryptophan. D genes are given only for firm matches. Clone size is stated in some rows and not others, as once, few, many or a class when expanded.

>.|TRBJ2-1|many|TRBV10-3
CAISESAGRGTDYNEQFF
TGTGCCATCAGTGAGTCCGCGGGCCGGGGGACAGATTACAATGAGCAGTTCTTC
>.|TRBJ2-7|many|TRBV7-8
CASSLRGFGEQYF
TGTGCCAGCAGCTTGAGAGGATTTGGGGAGCAGTACTTC
>TRBD2|TRBJ2-1|many|TRBV2
CASSESGLGGDEQFF
TGTGCCAGCAGTGAATCGGGTTTGGGGGGGGATGAGCAGTTCTTC
>TRBD1|TRBJ1-1|many|TRBV20-1
CSARQGAEAFF
TGCAGTGCTCGTCAGGGGGCTGAAGCTTTCTTT
>.|TRBJ1-1|.|TRBV29-1
CSVQGFNTEAFF
TGCAGCGTACAGGGTTTCAACACTGAAGCTTTCTTT
>TRBD2|TRBJ2-1|many|TRBV24-1
CATSDFSGRAREQFF
TGTGCCACCAGTGATTTTAGCGGGAGGGCAAGGGAGCAGTTCTTC
>.|TRBJ2-2|.|TRBV30
CAWSGQGTGELFF
TGTGCCTGGAGCGGCCAGGGGACCGGGGAGCTGTTTTTT
>.|TRBJ2-6|many|TRBV20-1
CSARRGSRGSGANVLTF
TGCAGTGCCAGGCGCGGGTCCCGGGGCTCTGGGGCCAACGTCCTGACTTTC
>.|TRBJ2-7|many|TRBV19
CASSRKFQGGSSYEQYF
TGTGCCAGCTCAAGAAAATTTCAGGGAGGTAGCTCCTACGAGCAGTACTTC
>.|TRBJ2-1|many|TRBV20-1
CSVLPVAEPYNEQFF
TGCAGTGTCCTACCGGTAGCGGAACCCTACAATGAGCAGTTCTTC
>.|TRBJ2-3|.|TRBV20-1
CSATTVARTDTQYF
TGCAGTGCCACTACAGTCGCACGCACAGATACGCAGTATTTT
>TRBD2|TRBJ2-1|many|TRBV5-1
CASSLLAGGPVNEQFF
TGCGCCAGCAGCCTGCTAGCGGGAGGGCCGGTCAATGAGCAGTTCTTC
>.|TRBJ2-3|.|TRBV7-2
CASSLSAGSDTQYF
TGTGCCAGCAGCTTATCTGCGGGTTCGGATACGCAGTATTTT
>.|TRBJ2-3|.|TRBV10-3
CAIAERGMTDTQYF
TGTGCCATAGCCGAGCGCGGGATGACCGATACGCAGTATTTT
>TRBD1|TRBJ1-5|many|TRBV5-1
CASSLTGGNQPQHF
TGCGCCAGCAGCCTGACAGGGGGCAATCAGCCCCAGCATTTT